The entry that follows covers one T cell receptor beta chain sequence. This clonotype was detected ten times or more. It lacks a known antigen. Base qualities were left out, and no much larger clone turns up one base away. TCRdb shows the sequencer as Illumina HiSeq 1500. Through fastp at Q25 and MiXCR, TCRdb rebuilt clones from the public reads, retaining in-frame beta chains. Here each entry gathers all rows of one CDR3 protein and keeps the most common genes and DNA. The sample records some 600,000 distinct CDR3 sequences, 24% of which are singletons. The top ten constitute approximately 8.2% of the sample. Counted from cysteine to phenylalanine, this CDR3 has 16 amino acids. The sequence is cut down to CDR3 DNA, 48 bases in frame from base 1. Unmatched junction bases come to 9, with V trimmed by 4 bases and J by 5 bases. Based on the germline V gene, the CDR1 and CDR2 sequences are SGHVS and FNYEAQ.

These data come from a study of T cell repertoires in cytomegalovirus infection (dated 2019 in TCRdb). The study in broad terms: Because public TCR beta signatures pointed to carriage of CMV infection together with the matching HLA type, the HLA type of each donor mattered for the analysis. What the study reported, not specific to this receptor: The ex vivo response was dominated by HLA-C-restricted CMV-specific TCR beta clonotypes, and the single most frequent clonotype in two of eight donors was supplied by these HLA-C-restricted clonotypes. Carriers of CMV infection plus the relevant HLA type were discriminated by the cumulative frequency of public TCR beta family members in the study cohort and in an independent 352-donor cohort.

Sequences were obtained from CD8+ T cells from PBMCs. The clonotype originates from a human donor in good health (CMV status not recorded). Some clones in this sample may be carry-over from other donors' samples. The rearranged segments are TRBV7-6 and TRBJ1-2; TRBD1 matches 11 bases in the middle. At the DNA level, the sequence is TGTGCCAGCAGCTCCATGGACAGGGGGCTAGGATATGGCTACACCTTC. This is translated as CASSSMDRGLGYGYTF.